This T cell receptor (beta chain) was identified during a study of T cell responses to AZD1222 COVID-19 vaccine. Here immunoSEQ multiplex PCR was the method, and the copy in TCRdb shows in-frame clones only, minus some. The data hold over 130,000 clones, with 80% to 95% observed a single time. This CDR3 has 13 residues. The germline V gene has CDR1 SGHRS and CDR2 YFSETQ. Trimming removed 5 bases at V and 5 bases at J, with 13 bases between. The study's findings and limits: Distributed over spike, vaccine-associated CD4 TCRs predominated at 160-218 and 743-854. Females made up more of the donors, who were largely white British, and clonal diversity may have come out too low.

A remark on this clone: Its antigen is unidentified.

The input for sequencing was peripheral blood, taken 28 days after the second AZD1222 dose. The receptor comes from an adult who received the AZD1222 COVID-19 vaccine. This chain links TRBV5-1 with TRBJ1-1, with D perhaps TRBD1 (5 bases). The CDR3 DNA sequence: TGCGCCAGCAGGGCAGGGAGGGATACTGAAGCTTTCTTT. Its translation: CASRAGRDTEAFF.